Below, 21 T cell receptor beta chains from the same sample are listed, as sequenced in a study of HIV-infected children after antiretroviral therapy interruption. RNA-based 3' RACE libraries used unique molecular identifiers. Each CDR3 protein is one row after TCRdb ran MiXCR on the 3' RACE reads. The sample holds around 15,000 distinct CDR3 sequences, roughly 3.5% seen once. Specified treatment: PENTA 11 planned treatment interruption arm or continuous ART arm. This material consisted of CD45RA+ CD4+ T cells from PBMCs, taken from a donor given antiretroviral therapy, either interrupted or continuous. Described subset: naive CD4+ CD45RA+ CD45RO- T cells. All receptors derive from a child between 2 and 17 years old with HIV.

There are many counts of this clonotype. The chain carries TRBV30 and TRBJ1-6; no clear D gene. This CDR3 is built from 15 residues. V was clipped by 4 bases and J by 4 bases, with 14 bases between them. Germline CDR1 GTSNPN, CDR2 SVGIG (reference sequence). The DNA of the CDR3 is TGTGCCTGGACCTCCGCTGTTGATTATAATTCACCCCTCCACTTT. Protein product: CAWTSAVDYNSPLHF.

This clonotype rates as medium-sized. Germline is not matched at one junction end, which may reflect a read error. The chain employs TRBV4-1 and TRBJ2-1, with D perhaps given as TRBD1 or TRBD2 (6 bases each). Per the germline V gene, CDR1 is MGHRA and CDR2 is YSYEKL. CDR3 length equals 16 residues. This CDR3 reads CASSQGTGGHYAEQFF. The CDR3 DNA sequence: TGTGCCAGCAGCCAAGGGACTGGGGGGCACTATGCTGAGCAGTTCTTC.

This clonotype was counted ten times or more. The V gene is TRBV11-3, the J gene TRBJ2-2, with TRBD1 identical over 8 bases. The J segment lost 5 bases and the V segment lost 5 bases, leaving 7 bases of the junction unmatched. Germline loops: CDR1 SGHNT, CDR2 YENEEA. This CDR3 is 15 amino acids long. The CDR3 sequence is CASSTRTGWTGELFF. CDR3 DNA: TGTGCCAGCAGCACCCGGACAGGGTGGACCGGGGAGCTGTTTTTT.

This clonotype was detected ten times or more. The chain is built from TRBV27 and TRBJ1-1; 7 nucleotides match TRBD1. V shed 2 bases, J shed 2 bases, and the junction held 2 bases outside the gene matches. The CDR3 loop spans 14 amino acids. In germline, CDR1 is MNHEY, CDR2 SMNVEV (reference sequence). The CDR3 sequence is CASSLDRANTEAFF. CDR3 sequence (DNA): TGTGCCAGCAGTTTAGACAGGGCTAACACTGAAGCTTTCTTT.

This clonotype appeared many times. The chain carries TRBV18 and TRBJ2-6; D uncertain. The V gene lost 5 bases and the J gene lost 0 bases, with 8 bases spanning the gap. This CDR3 comprises 15 residues. CDR1 and CDR2 (germline): KGHSH, LQKENI. The CDR3 protein is CASSASHSGANVLTF. The CDR3 region has the DNA TGTGCCAGCTCAGCGAGTCACTCTGGGGCCAACGTCCTGACTTTC.

This clonotype was observed many times. This rearrangement joins TRBV7-9 to TRBJ2-1; D not certain. The germline V gene encodes CDR1 SEHNR and CDR2 FQNEAQ (reference sequence). The germline V and J ends were trimmed by 3 bases and 10 bases, with 13 bases remaining between them. The CDR3 sequence is 13 residues long. The CDR3 bases are TGTGCCAGCAGCTTGACCAGACCTGACGAGCAGTTCTTC. This gives the protein CASSLTRPDEQFF.

This clonotype came up many times. This rearrangement joins TRBV11-2 to TRBJ2-5; 7 bases align to TRBD1. The V segment lost 4 bases and the J segment 4 bases; nucleotides outside the gene matches: 9. This CDR3 has 15 amino acids. Germline V lookup: CDR1 SGHAT, CDR2 FQNNGV. The CDR3, as DNA: TGTGCCAGCAGCTCGCCCGACAGGGTGGGAGAGACCCAGTACTTC. This codes for CASSSPDRVGETQYF.

Ten or more counts support this clonotype. This chain connects TRBV29-1 to TRBJ1-2; D possibly corresponds to TRBD1 (5 bases). In germline, CDR1 is SQVTM, CDR2 ANQGSEA. The CDR3 is 11 amino acids. V was shortened by 6 bases and J by 1 base, with 6 bases between the two germline ends. CDR3 DNA sequence: TGCAGCGTGGGGGATAACTATGGCTACACCTTC. Its protein is CSVGDNYGYTF.

This clonotype was observed a handful of times. This sequence joins TRBV30 and TRBJ2-3; no firm D call. The CDR3 covers 13 residues. CDR1 GTSNPN and CDR2 SVGIG come from the germline V gene (reference sequence). V lost 1 base, J lost 1 base, and 6 bases lay in between. CDR3 loop: CAWSASGTDTQYF. CDR3 bases: TGTGCCTGGAGTGCGAGCGGCACAGATACGCAGTATTTT. Filled out from reference TRBV30 and TRBJ2-3, the complete variable domain reads SQTIHQWPATLVQPVGSPLSLECTVEGTSNPNLYWYRQAAGRGLQLLFYSVGIGQISSEVPQNLSASRPQDRQFILSSKKLLLSDSGFYLCAWSASGTDTQYFGPGTRLTVL.

This clonotype has a count of ten or more. The chain employs TRBV21-1 and TRBJ2-7; the table's D call TRBD1 went unverified against the DNA. TRBV21-1 is termed a pseudogene. The length of the CDR3 is 19 residues. The CDR3 sequence: CASSKESGTGSSGTYEQYF. The CDR3 bases are TGTGCCAGCAGCAAAGAAAGCGGGACAGGCAGTTCGGGAACCTACGAGCAGTACTTC.

This clonotype was detected many times. The V call is TRBV12-5, the J call TRBJ2-7, with TRBD1 as a possible D gene (5 bases). V was clipped by 6 bases and J by 4 bases, with 16 bases between them. There are 14 residues in the CDR3. Germline V lookup: CDR1 LGHNT, CDR2 FRNRAP. The CDR3 region has the DNA TGTGCTAGTGGCCAGGGTATCGGCCCTTACGAGCAGTACTTC. Translating it yields CASGQGIGPYEQYF.

This clonotype was detected many times. This rearrangement joins TRBV4-2 to TRBJ2-7; no firm D call. Per germline, CDR1 LGHNA and CDR2 YNFKEQ. Trimming took 1 base from V and 5 from J, leaving 12 bases between them. CDR3 length: 14 residues. The CDR3 sequence is CASSQVGTLDEQYF. CDR3 sequence (DNA): TGTGCCAGCAGCCAAGTAGGCACCCTGGACGAGCAGTACTTC.

This clonotype was recorded many times. This CDR3 is CASSLGRLAAQYF. CDR3 in DNA: TGTGCCAGCAGCCTCGGACGGCTCGCGGCCCAGTACTTC. The chain combines TRBV7-2 with TRBJ2-5; unclear D gene. From germline, CDR1 is SGHTA and CDR2 FQGNSA. The V end was cut by 5 bases, the J end by 9 bases, with 16 bases between. The CDR3 loop spans 13 amino acids.

This clonotype came up many times. This chain uses TRBV20-1 with TRBJ2-1, with D possibly being TRBD1 (6 bases). Germline V gene data show CDR1 as DFQATT and CDR2 as SNEGSKA (reference sequence). The CDR3 sequence is 13 residues long. Here the CDR3 DNA reads TGCAGCGCGTCGAGGGGGAACGGAGATGAGCAGTTCTTC. Its translation is CSASRGNGDEQFF.

The sample holds many counts of this clonotype. The chain is built from TRBV10-3 and TRBJ2-3; no clear D gene. This CDR3 is built from 12 residues. Germline loops: CDR1 ENHRY, CDR2 SYGVKD. V was trimmed by 10 bases and J by 6 bases, leaving 14 bases between them. The CDR3 here is CATSEGSDTQYF. The CDR3 coding sequence is TGTGCCACCTCGGAAGGGTCTGATACGCAGTATTTT.

This clonotype is labeled as medium-sized. The chain recombines TRBV20-1 with TRBJ1-5, with 8 bases identical to TRBD1. The CDR3 totals 14 residues. V gave up 4 bases and J gave up 6 bases; unmatched junction bases: 8. Germline CDR1 is DFQATT and CDR2 is SNEGSKA (reference sequence). The CDR3 is CSANQDREAQPQHF. CDR3 sequence (DNA): TGCAGTGCTAACCAGGACAGGGAGGCTCAGCCCCAGCATTTT.

This clonotype ranks as medium-sized. This chain links TRBV10-3 with TRBJ2-7; 10 bases fit TRBD1. V dropped 11 bases and J dropped 7; count of bases not matched to a gene: 14. The CDR3 runs 14 residues. Germline V gene data show CDR1 as ENHRY and CDR2 as SYGVKD. Here the CDR3 DNA reads TGTGCCTCGCGCGCCGGGACAGGGGTTCGGGAGCAGTACTTC. It encodes CASRAGTGVREQYF.

Many counts were recorded for this clonotype. This chain joins TRBV20-1 and TRBJ2-4, with a weak D call TRBD1 (5 bases). The V end lost 3 bases, the J end lost 8 bases, and 20 bases lay between the germline ends. This CDR3 comprises 15 residues. Germline CDR1 reads DFQATT; CDR2 reads SNEGSKA (reference sequence). CDR3 protein: CSASGALTVTDIQYF. Written as DNA, the CDR3 is TGCAGTGCTAGTGGGGCACTGACGGTTACAGACATTCAGTACTTC.

There are many counts of this clonotype. The chain uses TRBV19 and TRBJ2-1; D unresolved. The germline V gene has CDR1 LNHDA and CDR2 SQIVND (reference sequence). V lost 2 bases to trimming and J lost 9 bases, with 14 bases between them. The CDR3 extends over 14 amino acids. CDR3 DNA: TGTGCCAGTAGTATATCGGTCGGCCGTAGTGAGCAGTTCTTC. It specifies CASSISVGRSEQFF. Full variable domain (rest looked up from reference TRBV19 and TRBJ2-1): DGGITQSPKYLFRKEGQNVTLSCEQNLNHDAMYWYRQDPGQGLRLIYYSQIVNDFQKGDIAEGYSVSREKKESFPLTVTSAQKNPTAFYLCASSISVGRSEQFFGPGTRLTVL.

This clonotype was recorded many times. This chain links TRBV29-1 with TRBJ2-1; 15 bases are a match to TRBD2. V lost 4 bases and J lost 8; bases outside the gene matches: 15. The germline CDR1 and CDR2 sequences are SQVTM and ANQGSEA. The CDR3 is 18 residues long. Written as DNA, the CDR3 is TGCAGCGTTGGCGGCGGACTAGCGGGGGGGGGATCCTCAGATGAGCAGTTCTTC. It translates to CSVGGGLAGGGSSDEQFF.

The table lists this clonotype with many counts. The rearrangement joins TRBV7-3 to TRBJ1-5; D is uncertain. Trimming shortened V by 3 bases and J by 4 bases, and 7 bases separated the two germline ends. Germline-derived CDR1 and CDR2 are SGHTA and FQGTGA. The CDR3 contains 13 residues. The CDR3 loop reads CASSFGLNQPQHF. CDR3 bases: TGTGCCAGCAGCTTCGGACTGAATCAGCCCCAGCATTTT.